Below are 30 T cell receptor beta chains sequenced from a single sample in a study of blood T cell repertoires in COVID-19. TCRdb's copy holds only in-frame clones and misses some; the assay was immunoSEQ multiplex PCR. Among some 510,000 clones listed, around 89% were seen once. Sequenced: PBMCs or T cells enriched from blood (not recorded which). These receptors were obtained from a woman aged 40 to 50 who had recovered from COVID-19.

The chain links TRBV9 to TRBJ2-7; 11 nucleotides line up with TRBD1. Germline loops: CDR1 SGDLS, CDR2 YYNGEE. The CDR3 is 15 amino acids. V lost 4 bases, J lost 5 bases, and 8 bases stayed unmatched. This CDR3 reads CASSRNPGQGDEQYF. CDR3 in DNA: TGTGCCAGCAGCCGGAATCCGGGACAGGGGGACGAGCAGTACTTC. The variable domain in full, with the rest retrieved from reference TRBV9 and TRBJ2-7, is DSGVTQTPKHLITATGQRVTLRCSPRSGDLSVYWYQQSLDQGLQFLIQYYNGEERAKGNILERFSAQQFPDLHSELNLSSLELGDSALYFCASSRNPGQGDEQYFGPGTRLTVT.

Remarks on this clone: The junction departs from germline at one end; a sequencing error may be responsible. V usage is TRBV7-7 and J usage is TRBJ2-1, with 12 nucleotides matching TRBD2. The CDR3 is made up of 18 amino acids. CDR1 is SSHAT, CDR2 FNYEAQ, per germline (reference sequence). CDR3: CASSLGLAGIGSYNEQFF. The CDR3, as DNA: TGTGCTAGCAGCTTGGGACTAGCGGGTATTGGCTCCTACAATGAGCAGTTCTTC.

The CDR3 here is CASSLFGANRSPQYF. As DNA, the CDR3 is TGTGCCAGCAGCTTATTTGGGGCGAACCGATCTCCGCAGTATTTT. V and J are TRBV11-3 and TRBJ2-3; D is perhaps TRBD1 (5 bases). CDR1 and CDR2 from the germline V gene are SGHNT and YENEEA. The CDR3 is 15 residues long. Trimming took 2 bases from V and 10 from J, leaving 19 bases between them. Based on the CDR3 plus reference TRBV11-3 and TRBJ2-3, the full variable domain is EAGVVQSPRYKIIEKKQPVAFWCNPISGHNTLYWYLQNLGQGPELLIRYENEEAVDDSQLPKDRFSAERLKGVDSTLKIQPAELGDSAVYLCASSLFGANRSPQYFGPGTRLTVL.

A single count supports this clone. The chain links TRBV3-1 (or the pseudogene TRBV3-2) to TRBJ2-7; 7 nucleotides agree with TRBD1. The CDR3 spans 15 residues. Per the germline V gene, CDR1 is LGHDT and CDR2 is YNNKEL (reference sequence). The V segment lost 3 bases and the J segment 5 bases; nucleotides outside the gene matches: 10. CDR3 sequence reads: CASSQRGLESNEQYF. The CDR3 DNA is TGTGCCAGCAGCCAGAGGGGGCTAGAGTCCAACGAGCAGTACTTC.

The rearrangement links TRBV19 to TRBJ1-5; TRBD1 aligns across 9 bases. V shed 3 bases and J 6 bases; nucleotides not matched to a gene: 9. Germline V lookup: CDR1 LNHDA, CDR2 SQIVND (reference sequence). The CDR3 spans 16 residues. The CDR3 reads CASSITGGFGIQPQHF. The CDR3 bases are TGTGCCAGTAGTATCACAGGGGGCTTCGGTATTCAGCCCCAGCATTTT. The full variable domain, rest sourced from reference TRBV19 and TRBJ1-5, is DGGITQSPKYLFRKEGQNVTLSCEQNLNHDAMYWYRQDPGQGLRLIYYSQIVNDFQKGDIAEGYSVSREKKESFPLTVTSAQKNPTAFYLCASSITGGFGIQPQHFGDGTRLSIL.

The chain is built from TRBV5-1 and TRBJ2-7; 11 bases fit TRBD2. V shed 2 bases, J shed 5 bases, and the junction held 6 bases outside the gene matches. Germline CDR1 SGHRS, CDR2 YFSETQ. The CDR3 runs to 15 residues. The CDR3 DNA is TGCGCCAGCAGCTTAACTAGCGGGAGTATCCACGAGCAGTACTTC. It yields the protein CASSLTSGSIHEQYF.

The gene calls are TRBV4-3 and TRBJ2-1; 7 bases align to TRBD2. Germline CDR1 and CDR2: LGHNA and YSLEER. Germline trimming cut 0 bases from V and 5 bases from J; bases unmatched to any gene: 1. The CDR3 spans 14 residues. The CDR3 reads CASSQEAGNNEQFF. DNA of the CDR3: TGCGCCAGCAGCCAAGAAGCGGGGAACAATGAGCAGTTCTTC.

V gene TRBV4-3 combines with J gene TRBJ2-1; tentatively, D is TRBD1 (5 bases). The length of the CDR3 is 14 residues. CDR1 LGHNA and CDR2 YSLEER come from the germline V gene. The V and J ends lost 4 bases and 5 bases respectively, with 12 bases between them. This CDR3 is CASSLRQGHNEQFF. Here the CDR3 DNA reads TGCGCCAGCAGCCTTAGGCAGGGTCACAATGAGCAGTTCTTC.

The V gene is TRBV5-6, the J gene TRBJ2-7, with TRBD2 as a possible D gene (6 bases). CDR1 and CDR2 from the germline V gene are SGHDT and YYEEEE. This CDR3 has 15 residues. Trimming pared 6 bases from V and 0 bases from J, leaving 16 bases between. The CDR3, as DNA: TGTGCCAGCATGCGGCGGGGTACTAACTCCTACGAGCAGTACTTC. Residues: CASMRRGTNSYEQYF. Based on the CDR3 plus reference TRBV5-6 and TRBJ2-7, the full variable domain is DAGVTQSPTHLIKTRGQQVTLRCSPKSGHDTVSWYQQALGQGPQFIFQYYEEEERQRGNFPDRFSGHQFPNYSSELNVNALLLGDSALYLCASMRRGTNSYEQYFGPGTRLTVT.

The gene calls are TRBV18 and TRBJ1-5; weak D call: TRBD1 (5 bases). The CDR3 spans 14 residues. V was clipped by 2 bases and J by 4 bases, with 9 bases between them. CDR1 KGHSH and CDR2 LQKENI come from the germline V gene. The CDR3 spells CASSPSQGNQPQHF. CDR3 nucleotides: TGTGCCAGCTCACCATCGCAGGGAAATCAGCCCCAGCATTTT.

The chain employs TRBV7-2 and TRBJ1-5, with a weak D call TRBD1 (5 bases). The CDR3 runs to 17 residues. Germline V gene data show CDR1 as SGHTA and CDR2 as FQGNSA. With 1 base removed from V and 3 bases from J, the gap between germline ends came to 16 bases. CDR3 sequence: CASSLVGGATNNQPQHF. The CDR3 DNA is TGTGCCAGCAGCTTAGTCGGAGGGGCGACCAACAATCAGCCCCAGCATTTT.

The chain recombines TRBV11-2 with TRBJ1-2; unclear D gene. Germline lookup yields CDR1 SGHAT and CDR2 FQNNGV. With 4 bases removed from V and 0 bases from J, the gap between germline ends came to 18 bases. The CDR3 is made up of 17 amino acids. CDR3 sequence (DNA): TGTGCCAGCAGCTCAAGATTGGGTATCCGGGCTAACTATGGCTACACCTTC. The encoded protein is CASSSRLGIRANYGYTF.

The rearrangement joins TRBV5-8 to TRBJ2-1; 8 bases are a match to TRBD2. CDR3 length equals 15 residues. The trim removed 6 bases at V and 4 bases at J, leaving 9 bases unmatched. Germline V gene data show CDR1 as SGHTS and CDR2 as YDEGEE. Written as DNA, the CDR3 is TGTGCCAGCACCCGCCGTACTAGCGGATACAATGAGCAGTTCTTC. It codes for CASTRRTSGYNEQFF.

For the CDR3, the DNA is TGTGCCAGCAGCACAAACGAGACAGGGGTACCACAAGAGACCCAGTACTTC. As protein: CASSTNETGVPQETQYF. The chain is built from TRBV21-1 and TRBJ2-5; TRBD1 is taken as the D call from the table, unchecked against the DNA. TRBV21-1 is a recognized pseudogene. CDR3 size: 17 residues.

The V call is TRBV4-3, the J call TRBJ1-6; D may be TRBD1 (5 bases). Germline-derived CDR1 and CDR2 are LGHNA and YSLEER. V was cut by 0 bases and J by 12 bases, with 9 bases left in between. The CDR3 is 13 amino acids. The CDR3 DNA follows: TGCGCCAGCAGCCAAGATCTCAGGGAACCCCTCCACTTT. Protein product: CASSQDLREPLHF.

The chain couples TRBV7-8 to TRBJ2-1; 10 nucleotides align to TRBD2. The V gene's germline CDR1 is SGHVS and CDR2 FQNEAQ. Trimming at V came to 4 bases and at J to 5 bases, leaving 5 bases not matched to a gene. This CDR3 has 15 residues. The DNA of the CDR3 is TGTGCCAGCAGCTCGGTCCTAGCGGGAGACAATGAGCAGTTCTTC. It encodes CASSSVLAGDNEQFF.

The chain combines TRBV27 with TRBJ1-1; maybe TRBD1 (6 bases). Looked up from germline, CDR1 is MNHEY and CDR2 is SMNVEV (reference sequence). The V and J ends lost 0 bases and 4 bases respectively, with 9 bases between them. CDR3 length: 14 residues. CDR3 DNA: TGTGCCAGCAGTTTATCACAGGGAAGCACTGAAGCTTTCTTT. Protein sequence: CASSLSQGSTEAFF.

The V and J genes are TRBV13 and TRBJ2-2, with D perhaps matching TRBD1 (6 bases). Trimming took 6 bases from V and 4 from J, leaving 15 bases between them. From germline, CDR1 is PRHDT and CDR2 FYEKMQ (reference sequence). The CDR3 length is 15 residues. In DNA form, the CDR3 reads TGTGCCAGCAGTCCAACAGGGTCGTTCACCGGGGAGCTGTTTTTT. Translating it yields CASSPTGSFTGELFF.

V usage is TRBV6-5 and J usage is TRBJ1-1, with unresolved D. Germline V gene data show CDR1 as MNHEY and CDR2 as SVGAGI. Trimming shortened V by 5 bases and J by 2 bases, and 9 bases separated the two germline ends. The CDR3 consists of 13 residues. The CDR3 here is CASSPGINTEAFF. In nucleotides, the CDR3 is TGTGCCAGCAGTCCGGGGATAAACACTGAAGCTTTCTTT.

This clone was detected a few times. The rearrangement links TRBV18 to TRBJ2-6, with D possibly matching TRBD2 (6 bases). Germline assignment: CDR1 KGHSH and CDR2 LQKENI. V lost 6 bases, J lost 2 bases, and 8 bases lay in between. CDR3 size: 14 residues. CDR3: CASSGGPGANVLTF. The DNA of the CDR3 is TGTGCCAGCTCGGGGGGTCCTGGGGCCAACGTCCTGACTTTC.

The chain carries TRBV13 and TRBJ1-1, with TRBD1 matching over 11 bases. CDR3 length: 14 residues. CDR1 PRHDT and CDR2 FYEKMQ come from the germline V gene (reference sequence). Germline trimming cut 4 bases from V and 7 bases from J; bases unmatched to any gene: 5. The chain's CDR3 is CASSSDRGLGEAFF. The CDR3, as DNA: TGTGCCAGCAGCTCGGACAGGGGGCTGGGTGAAGCTTTCTTT.

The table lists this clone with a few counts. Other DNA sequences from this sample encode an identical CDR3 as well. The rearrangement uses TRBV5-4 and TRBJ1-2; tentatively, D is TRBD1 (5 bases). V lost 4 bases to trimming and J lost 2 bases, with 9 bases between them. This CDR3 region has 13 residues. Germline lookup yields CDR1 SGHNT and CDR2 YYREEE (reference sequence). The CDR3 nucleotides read TGTGCCAGCAGCCCAGACAGCAACTATGGCTACACCTTC. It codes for CASSPDSNYGYTF.

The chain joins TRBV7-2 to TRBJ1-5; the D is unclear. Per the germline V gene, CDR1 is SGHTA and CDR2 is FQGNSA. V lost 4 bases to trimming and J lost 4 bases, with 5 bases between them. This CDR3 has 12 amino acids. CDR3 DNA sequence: TGTGCCAGCAGCTCTTTTAATCAGCCCCAGCATTTT. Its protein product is CASSSFNQPQHF.

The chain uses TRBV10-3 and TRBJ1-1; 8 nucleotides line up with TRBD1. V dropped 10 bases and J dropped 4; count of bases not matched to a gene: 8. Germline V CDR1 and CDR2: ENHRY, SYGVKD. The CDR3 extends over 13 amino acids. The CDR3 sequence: CATTDRETTEAFF. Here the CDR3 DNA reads TGTGCCACCACGGACAGGGAGACCACTGAAGCTTTCTTT.

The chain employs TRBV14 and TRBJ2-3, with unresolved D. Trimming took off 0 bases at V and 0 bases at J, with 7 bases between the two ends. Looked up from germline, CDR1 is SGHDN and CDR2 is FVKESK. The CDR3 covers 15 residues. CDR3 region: CASSQEGTSTDTQYF. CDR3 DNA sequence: TGTGCCAGCAGCCAAGAGGGCACTAGCACAGATACGCAGTATTTT.

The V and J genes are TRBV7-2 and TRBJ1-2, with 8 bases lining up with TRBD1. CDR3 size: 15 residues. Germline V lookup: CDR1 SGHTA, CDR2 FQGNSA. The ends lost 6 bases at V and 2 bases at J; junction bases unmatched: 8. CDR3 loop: CASRLNRGLNYGYTF. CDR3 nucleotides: TGTGCCAGCAGACTAAACAGGGGGTTAAACTATGGCTACACCTTC. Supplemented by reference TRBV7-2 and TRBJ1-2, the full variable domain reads GAGVSQSPSNKVTEKGKDVELRCDPISGHTALYWYRQSLGQGLEFLIYFQGNSAPDKSGLPSDRFSAERTGGSVSTLTIQRTQQEDSAVYLCASRLNRGLNYGYTFGSGTRLTVV.

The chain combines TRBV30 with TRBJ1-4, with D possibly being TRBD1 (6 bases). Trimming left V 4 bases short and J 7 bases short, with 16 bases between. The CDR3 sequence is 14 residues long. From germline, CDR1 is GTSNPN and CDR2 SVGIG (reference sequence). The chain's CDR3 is CAWKNRVLGEKLFF. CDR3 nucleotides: TGTGCCTGGAAGAACAGGGTTTTGGGTGAAAAACTGTTTTTT.

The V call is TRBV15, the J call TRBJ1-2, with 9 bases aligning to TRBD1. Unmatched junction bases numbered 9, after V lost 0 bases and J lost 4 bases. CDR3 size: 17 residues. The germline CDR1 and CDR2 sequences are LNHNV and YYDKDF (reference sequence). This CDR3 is CATSRDLGQGGSYGYTF. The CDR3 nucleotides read TGTGCCACCAGCAGAGATTTGGGACAGGGAGGATCCTATGGCTACACCTTC.

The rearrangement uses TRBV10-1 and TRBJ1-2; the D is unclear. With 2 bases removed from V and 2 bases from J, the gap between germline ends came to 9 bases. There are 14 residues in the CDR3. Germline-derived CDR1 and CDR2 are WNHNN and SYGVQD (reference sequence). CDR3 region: CASSEGGLNYGYTF. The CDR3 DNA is TGCGCCAGCAGTGAGGGAGGCCTCAACTATGGCTACACCTTC.

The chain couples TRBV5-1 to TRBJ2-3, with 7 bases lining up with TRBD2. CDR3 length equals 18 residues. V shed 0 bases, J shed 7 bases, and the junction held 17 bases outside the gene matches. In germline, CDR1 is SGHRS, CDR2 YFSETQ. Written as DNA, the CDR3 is TGCGCCAGCAGCTTGGAGCGGGATCACCCCACGACCACGAATACGCAGTATTTT. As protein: CASSLERDHPTTTNTQYF. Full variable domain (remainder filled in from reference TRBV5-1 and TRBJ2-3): KAGVTQTPRYLIKTRGQQVTLSCSPISGHRSVSWYQQTPGQGLQFLFEYFSETQRNKGNFPGRFSGRQFSNSRSEMNVSTLELGDSALYLCASSLERDHPTTTNTQYFGPGTRLTVL.